This TCR beta chain was captured in a study of circulating and synovial CD4+ cells in juvenile arthritis. Whole-study results and caveats: T cell genome counts differed by at least an order of magnitude between CPL and CD4 samples. Bulk blood CD4 repertoires were more diverse than these.

As to this clone: Its matching antigen is unknown.

Measured with immunoSEQ multiplex PCR; TCRdb has only the in-frame clones, and not every one. This table has over 13,000 clones, 65% to 85% appearing once. CDR1 is MGHRA and CDR2 is YSYEKL in the germline V gene. The V gene lost 4 bases and the J gene lost 4 bases, with 20 bases spanning the gap. CDR3 size: 18 residues. This clonotype was sampled from a human patient with juvenile idiopathic arthritis. Some clones in this sample may be carry-over from other donors' samples. Material: CD4+ T cells from synovial fluid. The chain couples TRBV4-1 to TRBJ2-6; possibly TRBD1 for D (6 bases). The CDR3 region has the DNA TGCGCCAGCAGCCGAGAAGGCTCAGGGGTCTCCGGGGCCAACGTCCTGACTTTC. The encoded protein is CASSREGSGVSGANVLTF.